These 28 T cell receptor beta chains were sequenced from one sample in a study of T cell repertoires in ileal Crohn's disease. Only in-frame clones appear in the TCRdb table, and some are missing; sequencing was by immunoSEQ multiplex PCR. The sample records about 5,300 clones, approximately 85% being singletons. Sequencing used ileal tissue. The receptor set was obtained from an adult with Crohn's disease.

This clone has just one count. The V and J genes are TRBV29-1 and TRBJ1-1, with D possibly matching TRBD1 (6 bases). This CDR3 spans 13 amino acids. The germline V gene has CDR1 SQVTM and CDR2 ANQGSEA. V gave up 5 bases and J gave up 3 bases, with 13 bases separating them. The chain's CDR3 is CSVLRQAYTEAFF. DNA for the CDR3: TGCAGCGTTCTTCGACAGGCGTACACTGAAGCTTTCTTT.

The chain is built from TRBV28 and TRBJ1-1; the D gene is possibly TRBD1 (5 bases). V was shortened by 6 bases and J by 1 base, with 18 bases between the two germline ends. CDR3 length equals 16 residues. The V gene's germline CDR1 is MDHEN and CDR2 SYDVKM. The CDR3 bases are TGTGCCAGCAGACCCTGGGGCGACACAGGGAACACTGAAGCTTTCTTT. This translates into CASRPWGDTGNTEAFF.

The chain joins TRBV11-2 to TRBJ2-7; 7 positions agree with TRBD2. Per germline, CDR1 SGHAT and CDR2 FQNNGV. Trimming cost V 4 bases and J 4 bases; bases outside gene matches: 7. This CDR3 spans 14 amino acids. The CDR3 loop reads CASSWGSGAYEQYF. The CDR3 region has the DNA TGTGCCAGCAGCTGGGGAAGCGGGGCTTACGAGCAGTACTTC.

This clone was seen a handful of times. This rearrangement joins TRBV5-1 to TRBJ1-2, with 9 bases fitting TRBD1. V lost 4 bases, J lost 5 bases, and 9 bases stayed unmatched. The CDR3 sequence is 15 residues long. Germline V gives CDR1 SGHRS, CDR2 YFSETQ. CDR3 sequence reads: CASSAADRGEYGYTF. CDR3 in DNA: TGCGCCAGCAGCGCAGCGGACAGGGGTGAATATGGCTACACCTTC.

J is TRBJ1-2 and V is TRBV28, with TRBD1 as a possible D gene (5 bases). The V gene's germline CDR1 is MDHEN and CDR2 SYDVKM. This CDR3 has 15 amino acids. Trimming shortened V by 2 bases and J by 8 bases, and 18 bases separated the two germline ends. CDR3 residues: CASSLNGAQGRGYTF. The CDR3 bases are TGTGCCAGCAGTTTAAATGGGGCCCAGGGTCGGGGCTACACCTTC.

The CDR3 region has the DNA TGTGCCAGCAGCTCCCGGGCAGGGGGCACCACCAGCTCCTACAATGAGCAGTTCTTC. Protein sequence: CASSSRAGGTTSSYNEQFF. The chain couples TRBV11-2 to TRBJ2-1; TRBD1 agrees at 8 bases. CDR1 is SGHAT, CDR2 FQNNGV, per germline. The CDR3 covers 19 residues. V shed 4 bases, J shed 0 bases, and the junction held 14 bases outside the gene matches.

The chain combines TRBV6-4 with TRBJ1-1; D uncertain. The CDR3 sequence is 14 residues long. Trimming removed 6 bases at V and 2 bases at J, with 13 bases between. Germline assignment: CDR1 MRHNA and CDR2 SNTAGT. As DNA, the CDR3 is TGTGCCAGCAGCCCTTCAGGTTTTAACACTGAAGCTTTCTTT. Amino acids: CASSPSGFNTEAFF.

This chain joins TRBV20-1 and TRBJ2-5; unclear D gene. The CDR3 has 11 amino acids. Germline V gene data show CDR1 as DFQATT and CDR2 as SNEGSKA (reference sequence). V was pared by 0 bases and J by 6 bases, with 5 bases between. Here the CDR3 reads CSARERKTQYF. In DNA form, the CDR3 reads TGCAGTGCTAGAGAGAGAAAGACCCAGTACTTC.

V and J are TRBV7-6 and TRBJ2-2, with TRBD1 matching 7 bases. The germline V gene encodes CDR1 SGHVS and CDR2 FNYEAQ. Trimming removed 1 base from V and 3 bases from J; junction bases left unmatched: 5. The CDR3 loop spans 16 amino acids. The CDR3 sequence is CASSLGAGGYTGELFF. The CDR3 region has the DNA TGTGCCAGCAGCTTAGGGGCAGGGGGTTACACCGGGGAGCTGTTTTTT.

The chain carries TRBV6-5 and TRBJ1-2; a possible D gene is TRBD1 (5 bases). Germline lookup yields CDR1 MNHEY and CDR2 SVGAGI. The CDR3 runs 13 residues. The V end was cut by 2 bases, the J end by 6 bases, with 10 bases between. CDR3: CASSYGRGDGYTF. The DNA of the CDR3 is TGTGCCAGCAGTTACGGGCGGGGCGATGGCTACACCTTC.

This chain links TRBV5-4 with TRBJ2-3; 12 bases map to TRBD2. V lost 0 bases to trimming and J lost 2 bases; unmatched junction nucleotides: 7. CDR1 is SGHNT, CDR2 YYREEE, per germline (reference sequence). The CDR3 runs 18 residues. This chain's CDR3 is CASSLAPSGGGSTDTQYF. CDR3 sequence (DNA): TGTGCCAGCAGCTTGGCTCCTAGCGGGGGGGGGTCCACAGATACGCAGTATTTT.

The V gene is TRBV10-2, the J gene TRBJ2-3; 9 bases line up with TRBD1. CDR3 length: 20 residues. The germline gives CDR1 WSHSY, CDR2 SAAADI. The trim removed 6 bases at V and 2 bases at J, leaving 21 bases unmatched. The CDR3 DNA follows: TGCGCCAGCAGACGGAGATTAACCGGGACAGGGTTTAAGGACACAGATACGCAGTATTTT. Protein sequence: CASRRRLTGTGFKDTDTQYF.

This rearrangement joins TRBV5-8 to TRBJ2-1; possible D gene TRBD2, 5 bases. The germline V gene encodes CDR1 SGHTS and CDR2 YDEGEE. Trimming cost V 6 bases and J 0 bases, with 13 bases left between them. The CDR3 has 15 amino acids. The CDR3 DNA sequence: TGTGCCAGCATCCGAGGGCCGAGCTCCTACAATGAGCAGTTCTTC. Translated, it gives CASIRGPSSYNEQFF. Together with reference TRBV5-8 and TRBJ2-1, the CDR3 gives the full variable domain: EAGVTQSPTHLIKTRGQQATLRCSPISGHTSVYWYQQALGLGLQFLLWYDEGEERNRGNFPPRFSGRQFPNYSSELNVNALELEDSALYLCASIRGPSSYNEQFFGPGTRLTVL.

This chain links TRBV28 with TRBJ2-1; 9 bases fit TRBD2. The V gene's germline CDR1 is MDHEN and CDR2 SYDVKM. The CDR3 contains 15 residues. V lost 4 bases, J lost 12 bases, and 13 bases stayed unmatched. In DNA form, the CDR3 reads TGTGCCAGCAGTTCCCTAGCGGGGCCCAATATAGGGCAGTTCTTC. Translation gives CASSSLAGPNIGQFF.

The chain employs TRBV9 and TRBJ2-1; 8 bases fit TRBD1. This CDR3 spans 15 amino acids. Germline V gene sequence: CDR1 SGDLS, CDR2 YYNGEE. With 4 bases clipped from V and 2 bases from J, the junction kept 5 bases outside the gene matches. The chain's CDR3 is CASSTHRGTYNEQFF. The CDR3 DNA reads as TGTGCCAGCAGCACCCACAGGGGGACCTACAATGAGCAGTTCTTC.

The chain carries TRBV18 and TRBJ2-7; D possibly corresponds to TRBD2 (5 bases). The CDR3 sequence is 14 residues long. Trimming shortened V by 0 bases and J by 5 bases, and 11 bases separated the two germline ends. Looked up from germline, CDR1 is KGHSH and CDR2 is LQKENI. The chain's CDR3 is CASSPPRAGDEQYF. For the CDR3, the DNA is TGTGCCAGCTCACCACCGAGGGCCGGCGACGAGCAGTACTTC.

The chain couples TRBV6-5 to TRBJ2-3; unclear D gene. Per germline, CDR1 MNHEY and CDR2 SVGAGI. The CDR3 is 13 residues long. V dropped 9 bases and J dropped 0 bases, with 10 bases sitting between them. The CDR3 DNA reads TGTGCCAGTTGGCGGCCGAGCACAGATACGCAGTATTTT. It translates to CASWRPSTDTQYF.

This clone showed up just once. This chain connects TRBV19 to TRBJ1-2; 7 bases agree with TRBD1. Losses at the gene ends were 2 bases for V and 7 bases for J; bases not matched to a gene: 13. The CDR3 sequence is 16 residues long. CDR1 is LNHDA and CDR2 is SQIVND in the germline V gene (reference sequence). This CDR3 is CASSIRGTENAGGYTF. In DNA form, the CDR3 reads TGTGCCAGTAGTATAAGAGGGACAGAGAACGCCGGTGGCTACACCTTC.

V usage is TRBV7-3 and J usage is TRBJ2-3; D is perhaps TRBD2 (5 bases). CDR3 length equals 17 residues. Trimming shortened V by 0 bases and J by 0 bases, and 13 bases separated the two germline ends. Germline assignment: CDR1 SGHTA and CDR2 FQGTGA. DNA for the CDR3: TGTGCCAGCAGCTTAACGGCCCCGGGATCTAGCACAGATACGCAGTATTTT. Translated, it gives CASSLTAPGSSTDTQYF.

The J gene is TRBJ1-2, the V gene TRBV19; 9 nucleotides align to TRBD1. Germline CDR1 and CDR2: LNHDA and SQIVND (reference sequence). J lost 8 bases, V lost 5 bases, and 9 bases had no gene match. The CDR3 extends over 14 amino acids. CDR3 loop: CASSAGTGPSGYTF. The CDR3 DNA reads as TGTGCCAGTAGTGCCGGGACAGGGCCCTCCGGCTACACCTTC.

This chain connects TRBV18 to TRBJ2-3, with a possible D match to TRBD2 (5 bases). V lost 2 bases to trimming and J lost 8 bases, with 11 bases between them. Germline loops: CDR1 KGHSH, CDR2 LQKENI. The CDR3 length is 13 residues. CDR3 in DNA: TGTGCCAGCTCACCAGACGGGATCGGTACGCAGTATTTT. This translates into CASSPDGIGTQYF.

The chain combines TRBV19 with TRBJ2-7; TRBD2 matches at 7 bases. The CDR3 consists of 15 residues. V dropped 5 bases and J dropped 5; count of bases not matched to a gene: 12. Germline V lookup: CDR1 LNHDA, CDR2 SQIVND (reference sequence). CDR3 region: CASSPSGIQSHEQYF. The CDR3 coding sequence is TGTGCCAGTAGTCCTAGCGGTATCCAAAGCCACGAGCAGTACTTC. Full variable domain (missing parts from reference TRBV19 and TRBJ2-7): DGGITQSPKYLFRKEGQNVTLSCEQNLNHDAMYWYRQDPGQGLRLIYYSQIVNDFQKGDIAEGYSVSREKKESFPLTVTSAQKNPTAFYLCASSPSGIQSHEQYFGPGTRLTVT.

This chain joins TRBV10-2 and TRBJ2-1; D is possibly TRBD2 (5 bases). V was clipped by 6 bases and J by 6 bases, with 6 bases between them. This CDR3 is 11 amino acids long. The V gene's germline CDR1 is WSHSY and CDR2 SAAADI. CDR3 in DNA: TGCGCCAGCAGGGGGAGCAATGAGCAGTTCTTC. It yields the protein CASRGSNEQFF.

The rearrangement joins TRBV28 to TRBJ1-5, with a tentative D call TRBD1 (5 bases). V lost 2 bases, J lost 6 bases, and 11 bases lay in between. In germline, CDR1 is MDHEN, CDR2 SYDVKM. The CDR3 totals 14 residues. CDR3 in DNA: TGTGCCAGCAGTTTACAGGGTGGAGGTCAGCCCCAGCATTTT. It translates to CASSLQGGGQPQHF.

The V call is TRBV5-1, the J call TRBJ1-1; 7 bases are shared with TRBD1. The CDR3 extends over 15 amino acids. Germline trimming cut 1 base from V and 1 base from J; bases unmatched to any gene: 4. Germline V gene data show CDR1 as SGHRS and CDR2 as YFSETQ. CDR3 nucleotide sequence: TGCGCCAGCAGCTTGACCGGGACAGCGAACACTGAAGCTTTCTTT. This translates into CASSLTGTANTEAFF. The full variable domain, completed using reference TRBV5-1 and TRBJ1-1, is KAGVTQTPRYLIKTRGQQVTLSCSPISGHRSVSWYQQTPGQGLQFLFEYFSETQRNKGNFPGRFSGRQFSNSRSEMNVSTLELGDSALYLCASSLTGTANTEAFFGQGTRLTVV.

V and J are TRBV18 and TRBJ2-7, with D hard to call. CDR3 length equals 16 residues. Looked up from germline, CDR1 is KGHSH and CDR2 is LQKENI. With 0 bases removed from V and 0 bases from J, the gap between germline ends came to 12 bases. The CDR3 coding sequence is TGTGCCAGCTCACCACCGGTCAGTTTTTCCTCCTACGAGCAGTACTTC. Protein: CASSPPVSFSSYEQYF.

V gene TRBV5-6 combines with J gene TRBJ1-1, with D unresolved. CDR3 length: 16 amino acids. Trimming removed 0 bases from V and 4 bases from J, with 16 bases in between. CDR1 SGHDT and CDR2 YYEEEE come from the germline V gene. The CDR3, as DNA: TGTGCCAGCAGCTTGGCAGGAGGAGGTACTTCCACTGAAGCTTTCTTT. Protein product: CASSLAGGGTSTEAFF.

The CDR3 loop is CASSIGLAGRKTQYF. The CDR3 DNA follows: TGTGCCAGTAGTATCGGACTAGCGGGACGGAAGACCCAGTACTTC. The chain is built from TRBV19 and TRBJ2-5; 12 nucleotides agree with TRBD2. CDR1 and CDR2 (germline): LNHDA, SQIVND (reference sequence). This CDR3 has 15 residues. The V gene end was trimmed by 3 bases and the J gene end by 6 bases; junction bases not matched to a gene: 5.